This T cell receptor (beta chain) was retrieved from a study of shared clonotypes between healthy human individuals. The study's findings and limits: Rarefaction revealed incomplete sorted-subset sequencing despite large depth. Memory subsets generally showed smaller estimated richness than naive subsets did. Sampling covered blood only; tissue repertoires likely differ.

Assay used: immunoSEQ multiplex PCR; TCRdb lists only in-frame clones, some missing. This table holds around 1.1 million clones, 70% to 80% found once. This clone has a single count. As yet, its antigen is unknown. The CDR3 consists of 15 residues. After removal of 0 bases from V and 1 base from J, the junction contained 3 bases not matched to a gene. Germline loops: CDR1 KGHSH, CDR2 LQKENI. The clonotype originates from a young man in good health. Some clones in this sample may be carry-over from other donors' samples. V is TRBV18 and J is TRBJ2-7, with 7 positions matching TRBD1. The sequenced sample was memory CD4+ T cells from PBMCs. Subset denoted: CD45RA-negative fraction. CDR3 coding DNA: TGTGCCAGCTCACCACCAGCGACAGGGTCCTACGAGCAGTACTTC. As protein: CASSPPATGSYEQYF.